Below are 2 T cell receptor beta chains sequenced from a single sample in a study of monozygotic twins with inflammatory bowel disease. TCRdb re-called the 5' RACE reads and gives one entry per CDR3 protein, without DNA. The sample table sets out 200,000 to 250,000 distinct CDR3 sequences. Sequenced input: blood. All receptors come from a human donor with ulcerative colitis or Crohn's disease, or a healthy co-twin of an affected twin (not recorded which).

The V gene is TRBV3-1, the J gene TRBJ2-2; checking the TCRdb D call of TRBD1 is not possible without DNA. The CDR3 length is 16 residues. Germline V gives CDR1 LGHDT, CDR2 YNNKEL (reference sequence). CDR3: CASSLPGPVDSGELFF.

The genes are TRBV27 and TRBJ2-7; TCRdb's assignment of TRBD1 cannot be checked, as there is no DNA. Germline CDR1 and CDR2: MNHEY and SMNVEV (reference sequence). The CDR3 is 17 amino acids. The CDR3 spells CASSPLPGTGGPYEQYF.